Shown below are 17 T cell receptor beta chains from a single sample sequenced in a study of human T cells and chemical hapten exposure. Sample time point: patch test 3, about 24 weeks after DPC sensitization. Treatment meaning: therapeutic diphenylcyclopropenone sensitization with weekly scalp DPC. RNA extraction used unfractionated whole blood as the source of total RNA. TCRdb reprocessed the RACE reads via MiXCR and lists one record per CDR3 protein. The profile shows tens of thousands of distinct CDR3 sequences, more than 8% of them singletons. The source material was whole blood, sampled in connection with sensitization to the hapten diphenylcyclopropenone (DPC). All receptors come from a man aged 50-60 years with alopecia areata. Some clones in this sample may be carry-over from other donors' samples.

This clonotype was seen many times. In DNA form, the CDR3 reads TGTGCCAGCATCCAGACTAGCGCAGATACGCAGTATTTT. It encodes CASIQTSADTQYF. The chain employs TRBV12-3 or TRBV12-4 and TRBJ2-3, with TRBD2 identical over 8 bases. The CDR3 loop spans 13 amino acids. V shed 7 bases, J shed 4 bases, and the junction held 4 bases outside the gene matches.

The rearrangement links TRBV28 to TRBJ2-7, with unresolved D. CDR1 is MDHEN, CDR2 SYDVKM, per germline. The CDR3 has 12 amino acids. The ends were cut back, 10 bases at V and 4 bases at J, with 14 bases in the middle. The CDR3 spells CAIENNGYEQYF. CDR3 sequence (DNA): TGTGCCATCGAGAACAACGGGTACGAGCAGTACTTC.

J is TRBJ1-1 and V is TRBV6-1; a weak D match, TRBD1 (6 bases). V was clipped by 2 bases and J by 2 bases, with 15 bases between them. The CDR3 spans 16 residues. The V gene's germline CDR1 is MNHNS and CDR2 SASEGT. The CDR3 DNA sequence: TGTGCCAGCAGTGAAAATCGGAGGGGGGCAAACACTGAAGCTTTCTTT. Residues: CASSENRRGANTEAFF.

This clonotype was counted many times. The genes are TRBV28 and TRBJ2-7, with TRBD1 matching over 9 bases. CDR1 is MDHEN and CDR2 is SYDVKM in the germline V gene. V trimming: 6 bases; J trimming: 1 base; junction bases outside the gene matches: 7. The CDR3 covers 15 residues. CDR3 in DNA: TGTGCCAGCAGCCGCGACGGGACAGGGTCCTACGAGCAGTACTTC. As protein: CASSRDGTGSYEQYF.

This clonotype came up many times. The chain is built from TRBV24-1 and TRBJ2-3, with unresolved D. The CDR3 extends over 14 amino acids. The germline V and J ends were trimmed by 3 bases and 3 bases, with 9 bases remaining between them. The V gene's germline CDR1 is KGHDR and CDR2 SFDVKD. The CDR3 nucleotides read TGTGCCACCAGTGATGGTATGGTTACAGATACGCAGTATTTT. This sequence encodes CATSDGMVTDTQYF.

The chain combines TRBV20-1 with TRBJ2-7, with 9 bases matching TRBD1. Unmatched junction bases numbered 8, after V lost 2 bases and J lost 6 bases. The CDR3 runs to 14 residues. Germline lookup yields CDR1 DFQATT and CDR2 SNEGSKA (reference sequence). The CDR3 DNA follows: TGCAGTGCTAGATTTCCGGGACAGGGTTCCGAGCAGTACTTC. It is translated as CSARFPGQGSEQYF.

The chain employs TRBV5-1 and TRBJ2-5; maybe TRBD1 (5 bases). Germline CDR1 is SGHRS and CDR2 is YFSETQ. This CDR3 spans 14 amino acids. Deletions cut 2 bases from V and 1 base from J, with 9 bases between. The CDR3 region is CASSFGQPQETQYF. The CDR3 DNA reads as TGCGCCAGCAGCTTTGGACAACCCCAAGAGACCCAGTACTTC.

The table lists this clonotype with many counts. The chain employs TRBV10-3 and TRBJ2-7, with D perhaps TRBD1 (6 bases). V dropped 6 bases and J dropped 4 bases, with 16 bases sitting between them. This CDR3 has 14 residues. Germline-derived CDR1 and CDR2 are ENHRY and SYGVKD. CDR3 sequence: CAISNPTGRYEQYF. The CDR3, as DNA: TGTGCCATCAGCAACCCAACAGGGCGGTACGAGCAGTACTTC.

This clonotype was detected only a few times. This rearrangement joins TRBV5-1 to TRBJ2-5; tentative D call: TRBD1 (6 bases). V gave up 7 bases and J gave up 3 bases, with 19 bases separating them. The germline V gene encodes CDR1 SGHRS and CDR2 YFSETQ. The CDR3 has 15 amino acids. CDR3 in amino acids: CASALNTGLEETQYF. The CDR3 DNA reads TGCGCCAGCGCACTAAATACAGGGCTTGAAGAGACCCAGTACTTC.

There are many counts of this clonotype. V gene TRBV2 combines with J gene TRBJ1-2; weak D call: TRBD1 (5 bases). There are 15 residues in the CDR3. Trimming shortened V by 3 bases and J by 5 bases, and 16 bases separated the two germline ends. The germline V gene has CDR1 SNHLY and CDR2 FYNNEI. The CDR3 DNA sequence: TGTGCCAGCAGTGATTTGGGGCAGGGATCTTATGGCTACACCTTC. Translation gives CASSDLGQGSYGYTF.

The rearrangement joins TRBV6-1 to TRBJ2-1, with D possibly being TRBD1 (6 bases). This CDR3 contains 19 residues. Germline V gives CDR1 MNHNS, CDR2 SASEGT. Deletions cut 11 bases from V and 1 base from J, with 30 bases between. The CDR3 loop reads CAGIASGNRQVLSYNEQFF. As DNA, the CDR3 is TGTGCCGGAATCGCGTCCGGGAATAGACAGGTACTATCCTACAATGAGCAGTTCTTC.

At least ten counts were recorded for this clonotype. The CDR3 protein is CASSQGGGRAIEQFF. The CDR3 bases are TGTGCCAGCAGCCAAGGTGGCGGGAGGGCAATTGAGCAGTTCTTC. The V and J genes are TRBV3-1 and TRBJ2-1; 9 bases match TRBD2. V lost 1 base to trimming and J lost 9 bases; unmatched junction nucleotides: 7. Germline values: CDR1 LGHDT, CDR2 YNNKEL (reference sequence). CDR3 size: 15 residues.

The rearrangement uses TRBV6-1 and TRBJ1-1, with D perhaps matching TRBD1 (5 bases). Germline V CDR1 and CDR2: MNHNS, SASEGT. This CDR3 region has 13 residues. V lost 4 bases, J lost 3 bases, and 9 bases lay in between. CDR3 DNA: TGTGCCAGCAGTGGGGACGCCTACACTGAAGCTTTCTTT. Translated, it gives CASSGDAYTEAFF.

The sample holds many counts of this clonotype. The V gene is TRBV7-2, the J gene TRBJ2-1; the match to TRBD2 covers 11 bases. Unmatched junction bases numbered 2, after V lost 1 base and J lost 0 bases. Germline loops: CDR1 SGHTA, CDR2 FQGNSA. CDR3 size: 17 residues. The DNA for the CDR3 is TGTGCCAGCAGCTTAGATGGGACTAGCGGCTCCTACAATGAGCAGTTCTTC. It codes for CASSLDGTSGSYNEQFF.

This clonotype was detected many times. The chain is built from TRBV5-4 and TRBJ2-1; 7 bases are a match to TRBD2. The length of the CDR3 is 17 residues. After removal of 3 bases from V and 0 bases from J, the junction contained 9 bases not matched to a gene. Germline CDR1 and CDR2: SGHNT and YYREEE (reference sequence). The CDR3 is CASSSKTSQSSYNEQFF. As DNA, the CDR3 is TGTGCCAGCAGCTCCAAGACTAGCCAGAGCTCCTACAATGAGCAGTTCTTC.

This clonotype occurred many times. The chain joins TRBV5-6 to TRBJ2-3; D remains unclear. The CDR3 runs 14 residues. Germline V gene lookup returns CDR1 SGHDT and CDR2 YYEEEE. V lost 0 bases and J 0 bases, leaving 5 bases between the germline ends. This CDR3 reads CASSLDPSTDTQYF. CDR3 nucleotide sequence: TGTGCCAGCAGCTTGGACCCGAGCACAGATACGCAGTATTTT.

This clonotype was counted only a few times. This rearrangement joins TRBV5-1 to TRBJ2-5, with no clear D. V dropped 2 bases and J dropped 5 bases, with 7 bases sitting between them. Germline V gene sequence: CDR1 SGHRS, CDR2 YFSETQ. CDR3 length: 12 residues. The CDR3 loop reads CASSFIGETQYF. The CDR3, as DNA: TGCGCCAGCAGCTTTATTGGGGAGACCCAGTACTTC. Looking up the rest from reference TRBV5-1 and TRBJ2-5 gives the full variable domain: KAGVTQTPRYLIKTRGQQVTLSCSPISGHRSVSWYQQTPGQGLQFLFEYFSETQRNKGNFPGRFSGRQFSNSRSEMNVSTLELGDSALYLCASSFIGETQYFGPGTRLLVL.